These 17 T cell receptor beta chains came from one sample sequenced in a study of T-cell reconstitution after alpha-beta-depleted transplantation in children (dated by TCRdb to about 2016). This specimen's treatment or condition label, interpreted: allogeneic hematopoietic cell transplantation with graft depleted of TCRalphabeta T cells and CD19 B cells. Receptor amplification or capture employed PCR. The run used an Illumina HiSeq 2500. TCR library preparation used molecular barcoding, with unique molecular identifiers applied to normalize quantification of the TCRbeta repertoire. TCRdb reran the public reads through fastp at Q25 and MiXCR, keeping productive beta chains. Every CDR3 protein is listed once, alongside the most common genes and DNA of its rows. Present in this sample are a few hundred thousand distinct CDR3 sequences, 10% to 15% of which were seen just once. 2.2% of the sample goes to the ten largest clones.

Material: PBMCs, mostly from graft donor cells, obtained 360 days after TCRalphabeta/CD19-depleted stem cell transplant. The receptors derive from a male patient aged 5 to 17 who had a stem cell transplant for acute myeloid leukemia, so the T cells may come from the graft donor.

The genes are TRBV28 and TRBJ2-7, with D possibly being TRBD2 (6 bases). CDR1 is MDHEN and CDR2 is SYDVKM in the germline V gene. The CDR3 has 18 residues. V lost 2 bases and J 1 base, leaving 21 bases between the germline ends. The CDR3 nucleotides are TGTGCCAGCAGTTTACTTGAGGTCGCTAGCGAGAGGTCCTACGAGCAGTACTTC. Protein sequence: CASSLLEVASERSYEQYF.

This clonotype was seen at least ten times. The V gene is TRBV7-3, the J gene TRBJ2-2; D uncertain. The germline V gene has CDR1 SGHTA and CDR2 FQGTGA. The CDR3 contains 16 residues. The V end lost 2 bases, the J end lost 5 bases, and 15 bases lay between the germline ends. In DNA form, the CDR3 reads TGTGCCAGCAGCTTACTCGGTCTGCTGAGGACCGGGGAGCTGTTTTTT. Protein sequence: CASSLLGLLRTGELFF.

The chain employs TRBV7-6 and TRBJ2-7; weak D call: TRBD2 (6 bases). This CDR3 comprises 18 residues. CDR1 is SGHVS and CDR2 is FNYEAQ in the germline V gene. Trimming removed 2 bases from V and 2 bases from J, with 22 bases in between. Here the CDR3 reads CASSLMEGPTLFPYEQYF. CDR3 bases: TGTGCCAGCAGCTTAATGGAGGGGCCCACCCTCTTTCCCTACGAGCAGTACTTC.

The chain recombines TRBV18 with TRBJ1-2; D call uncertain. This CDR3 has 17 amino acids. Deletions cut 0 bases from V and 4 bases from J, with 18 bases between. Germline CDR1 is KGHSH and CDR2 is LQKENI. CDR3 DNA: TGTGCCAGCTCACCACCGGACGCCATTCGTACCATCTATGGCTACACCTTC. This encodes CASSPPDAIRTIYGYTF.

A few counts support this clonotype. The DNA of the CDR3 is TGTGCCAGCAGCTTGTTTGTTACAGGGGACTACAATGAGCAGTTCTTC. It encodes CASSLFVTGDYNEQFF. The chain couples TRBV5-8 to TRBJ2-1; TRBD1 agrees at 7 bases. The CDR3 contains 16 residues. After removal of 1 base from V and 3 bases from J, the junction contained 7 bases not matched to a gene. Germline V lookup: CDR1 SGHTS, CDR2 YDEGEE.

The CDR3 loop reads CAAGGTSGLNEQFF. CDR3 bases: TGTGCCGCCGGGGGGACTAGCGGGCTAAATGAGCAGTTCTTC. The gene calls are TRBV28 and TRBJ2-1; 12 positions agree with TRBD2. This CDR3 region has 14 residues. V was clipped by 11 bases and J by 7 bases; unmatched bases: 9. The germline V gene encodes CDR1 MDHEN and CDR2 SYDVKM.

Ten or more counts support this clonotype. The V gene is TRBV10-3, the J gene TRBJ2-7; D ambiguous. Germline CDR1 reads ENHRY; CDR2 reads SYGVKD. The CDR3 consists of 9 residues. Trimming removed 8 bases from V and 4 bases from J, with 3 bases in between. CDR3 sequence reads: CAIGYEQYF. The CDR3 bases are TGTGCCATCGGTTACGAGCAGTACTTC.

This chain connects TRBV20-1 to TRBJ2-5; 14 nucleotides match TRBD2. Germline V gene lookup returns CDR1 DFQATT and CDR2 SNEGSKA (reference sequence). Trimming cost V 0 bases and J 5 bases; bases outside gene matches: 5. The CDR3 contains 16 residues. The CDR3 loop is CSARDRTSGRLETQYF. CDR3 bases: TGCAGTGCTAGAGATAGGACTAGCGGGAGGCTGGAGACCCAGTACTTC.

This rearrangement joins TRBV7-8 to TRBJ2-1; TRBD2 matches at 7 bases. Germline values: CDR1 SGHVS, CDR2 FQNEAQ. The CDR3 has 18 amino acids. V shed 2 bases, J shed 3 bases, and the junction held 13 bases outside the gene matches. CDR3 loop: CASSLRGGASGDYNEQFF. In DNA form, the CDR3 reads TGTGCCAGCAGCTTACGGGGAGGGGCTAGCGGAGACTACAATGAGCAGTTCTTC.

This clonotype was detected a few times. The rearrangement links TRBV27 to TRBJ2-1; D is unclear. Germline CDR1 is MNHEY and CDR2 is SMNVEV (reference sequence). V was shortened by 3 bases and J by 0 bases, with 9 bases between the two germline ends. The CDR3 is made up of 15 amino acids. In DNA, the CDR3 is TGTGCCAGCAGTTTCAAGCGTACCTCCTACAATGAGCAGTTCTTC. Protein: CASSFKRTSYNEQFF.

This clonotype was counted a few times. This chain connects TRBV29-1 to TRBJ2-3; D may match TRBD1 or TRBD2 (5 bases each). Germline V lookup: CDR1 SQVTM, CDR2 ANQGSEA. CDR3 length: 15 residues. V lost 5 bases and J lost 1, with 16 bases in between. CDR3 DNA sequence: TGCAGCGTTTCCGGGACCGAAGTGGGCACAGATACGCAGTATTTT. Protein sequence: CSVSGTEVGTDTQYF.

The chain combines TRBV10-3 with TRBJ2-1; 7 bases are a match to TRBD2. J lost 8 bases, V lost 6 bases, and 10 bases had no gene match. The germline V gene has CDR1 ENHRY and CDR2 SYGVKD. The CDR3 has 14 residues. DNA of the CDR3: TGTGCCATCAGGCCGACTAGCTCTCTGGATGAGCAGTTCTTC. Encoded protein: CAIRPTSSLDEQFF.

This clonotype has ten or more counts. CDR3 bases: TGCAGTGCTAGAGACGACCAGGGTGGGACTGAAGCTTTCTTT. This translates into CSARDDQGGTEAFF. V and J are TRBV20-1 and TRBJ1-1; TRBD1 is a possible D gene (5 bases). The CDR3 has 14 residues. Germline CDR1 and CDR2: DFQATT and SNEGSKA (reference sequence). Trimming took off 0 bases at V and 5 bases at J, with 13 bases between the two ends.

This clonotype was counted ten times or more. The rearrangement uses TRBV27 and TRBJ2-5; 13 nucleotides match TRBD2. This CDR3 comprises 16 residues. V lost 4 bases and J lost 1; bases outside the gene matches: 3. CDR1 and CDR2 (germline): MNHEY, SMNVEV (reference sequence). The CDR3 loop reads CASSSRLAGGQETQYF. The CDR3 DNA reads TGTGCCAGCAGTTCCCGACTAGCGGGAGGCCAAGAGACCCAGTACTTC.

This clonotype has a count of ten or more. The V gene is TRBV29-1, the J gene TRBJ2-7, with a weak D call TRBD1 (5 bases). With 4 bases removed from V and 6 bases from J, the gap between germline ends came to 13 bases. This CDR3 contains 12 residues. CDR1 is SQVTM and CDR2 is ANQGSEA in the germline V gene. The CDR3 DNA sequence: TGCAGCGTTGCACAGGCAACGCCCGAGCAGTACTTC. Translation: CSVAQATPEQYF.

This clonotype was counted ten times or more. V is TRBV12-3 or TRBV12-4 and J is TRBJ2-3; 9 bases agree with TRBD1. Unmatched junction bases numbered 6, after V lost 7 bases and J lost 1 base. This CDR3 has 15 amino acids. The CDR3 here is CASIQGQGGTDTQYF. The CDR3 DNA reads TGTGCCAGCATTCAGGGACAGGGCGGCACAGATACGCAGTATTTT.

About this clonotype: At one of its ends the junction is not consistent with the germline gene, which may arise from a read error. CDR3: CAISDSRTTVFSGANVLTF. The CDR3 DNA follows: TGTGCCATCAGTGACTCGAGGACAACAGTTTTCTCTGGGGCCAACGTCCTGACTTTC. The chain carries TRBV6-4 and TRBJ2-6, with TRBD1 as a possible D gene (5 bases). The CDR3 extends over 19 amino acids. The V gene's germline CDR1 is MRHNA and CDR2 SNTAGT.